A selection of T cell receptor beta chains follows, all from one sample in a study of blood T cell repertoires in COVID-19. Some clones are missing from TCRdb's copy, which holds only in-frame ones; the method was immunoSEQ multiplex PCR. The sample lists about 280,000 clones, approximately 85% seen once, with approximately 10% in the top ten. Sequencing was done on a sample of peripheral blood. These receptors originate from a woman between 70 and 85 years old with acute or convalescent COVID-19. Both conserved end residues are part of each CDR3. A D gene is named only where the DNA matches it firmly. For some rows the clone size is stated as once, few or many, or as a class when expanded; others skip it.

clone_size: .; d_call: .; j_call: TRBJ2-7; v_call: TRBV12-5; cdr3_aa: CASGLALQGASYEQYF; cdr3_nt: TGTGCTAGTGGTTTGGCCCTACAGGGAGCCTCCTACGAGCAGTACTTC
clone_size: .; d_call: .; j_call: TRBJ1-2; v_call: TRBV30; cdr3_aa: CAWSRGRYGYTF; cdr3_nt: TGTGCCTGGAGCAGGGGCAGATATGGCTACACCTTC
clone_size: .; d_call: .; j_call: TRBJ1-6; v_call: TRBV19; cdr3_aa: CASSLGGFAGSPLHF; cdr3_nt: TGTGCCAGTAGTCTGGGAGGGTTCGCGGGTTCACCCCTCCACTTT
clone_size: .; d_call: TRBD1; j_call: TRBJ1-1; v_call: TRBV6-5; cdr3_aa: CASSPGTGGFGAFF; cdr3_nt: TGTGCCAGCAGCCCCGGGACAGGGGGATTTGGAGCTTTCTTT
clone_size: .; d_call: .; j_call: TRBJ1-1; v_call: TRBV30; cdr3_aa: CAWSVARVTEAFF; cdr3_nt: TGTGCCTGGAGTGTAGCCAGGGTTACTGAAGCTTTCTTT
clone_size: .; d_call: TRBD2; j_call: TRBJ2-7; v_call: TRBV5-4; cdr3_aa: CASSLVGRVSEQYF; cdr3_nt: TGTGCCAGCAGCTTGGTCGGGAGGGTCTCCGAGCAGTACTTC
clone_size: .; d_call: .; j_call: TRBJ2-5; v_call: TRBV5-1; cdr3_aa: CASSWGPERIQETQYF; cdr3_nt: TGCGCCAGCAGCTGGGGTCCGGAGCGGATCCAAGAGACCCAGTACTTC
clone_size: .; d_call: .; j_call: TRBJ2-3; v_call: TRBV5-4; cdr3_aa: CASSPSGTDTQYF; cdr3_nt: TGTGCCAGCTCCCCCAGCGGCACAGATACGCAGTATTTT
clone_size: .; d_call: .; j_call: TRBJ1-2; v_call: TRBV7-2; cdr3_aa: CASSLRTNHDYGYTF; cdr3_nt: TGTGCCAGCAGCTTAAGGACAAACCATGACTATGGCTACACCTTC
clone_size: .; d_call: .; j_call: TRBJ2-1; v_call: TRBV6-5; cdr3_aa: CASSYMGAGGNEQFF; cdr3_nt: TGTGCCAGCAGTTACATGGGGGCAGGTGGGAATGAGCAGTTCTTC
clone_size: once; d_call: TRBD2; j_call: TRBJ2-3; v_call: TRBV11-3; cdr3_aa: CASSFSGGGPSTDTQYF; cdr3_nt: TGTGCCAGCAGCTTTAGCGGGGGAGGTCCTTCCACAGATACGCAGTATTTT
clone_size: .; d_call: TRBD1; j_call: TRBJ1-1; v_call: TRBV5-1; cdr3_aa: CASSPTGGEAFF; cdr3_nt: TGCGCCAGCAGCCCTACAGGGGGGGAAGCTTTCTTT
clone_size: .; d_call: .; j_call: TRBJ2-5; v_call: TRBV5-1; cdr3_aa: CASSSGEGGQETQYF; cdr3_nt: TGCGCCAGCAGCTCAGGGGAGGGCGGCCAAGAGACCCAGTACTTC
clone_size: .; d_call: TRBD1; j_call: TRBJ1-3; v_call: TRBV11-2; cdr3_aa: CASSSVGTGYGNTIYF; cdr3_nt: TGTGCCAGCAGCTCAGTTGGGACAGGGTATGGAAACACCATATATTTT
clone_size: .; d_call: .; j_call: TRBJ2-1; v_call: TRBV19; cdr3_aa: CASSIQIAGWNEQFF; cdr3_nt: TGTGCCAGTAGTATTCAGATCGCGGGGTGGAATGAGCAGTTCTTC
clone_size: .; d_call: .; j_call: TRBJ1-1; v_call: TRBV6-5; cdr3_aa: CASSFNRAGDTEAFF; cdr3_nt: TGTGCCAGCAGTTTTAACAGGGCCGGAGACACTGAAGCTTTCTTT
clone_size: .; d_call: .; j_call: TRBJ2-6; v_call: TRBV3-1/TRBV3-2; cdr3_aa: CASSQEPRASGANVLTF; cdr3_nt: TGTGCCAGCAGCCAAGAACCCAGGGCATCTGGGGCCAACGTCCTGACTTTC
clone_size: .; d_call: TRBD2; j_call: TRBJ2-2; v_call: TRBV5-1; cdr3_aa: CASSLRVAGDTGELFF; cdr3_nt: TGCGCCAGCAGCTTGCGGGTAGCGGGAGACACCGGGGAGCTGTTTTTT
clone_size: .; d_call: .; j_call: TRBJ1-5; v_call: TRBV4-2; cdr3_aa: CASSQEANQPQHF; cdr3_nt: TGTGCCAGCAGCCAAGAGGCAAATCAGCCCCAGCATTTT
clone_size: .; d_call: TRBD1; j_call: TRBJ2-5; v_call: TRBV18; cdr3_aa: CASSPTGAQTQYF; cdr3_nt: TGTGCCAGCTCACCTACAGGGGCGCAGACCCAGTACTTC
clone_size: .; d_call: .; j_call: TRBJ2-7; v_call: TRBV2; cdr3_aa: CASRVRTASYEQYF; cdr3_nt: TGTGCCAGCAGAGTGAGGACAGCTTCATACGAGCAGTACTTC